This is a list of T cell receptor beta chains from one sample in a study of cytomegalovirus exposure and HLA in healthy donors. Only in-frame clones appear in the TCRdb table, and some are missing; sequencing was by immunoSEQ multiplex PCR. Of 110,000 to 150,000 clones in the sample, 70% to 85% are singletons; the top ten hold around a tenth. The sample taken for sequencing was PBMCs. These receptors were obtained from a woman aged 60-75 years in good health and CMV-seropositive. Each CDR3 is given with its conserved first and last residue. A D gene is named only where the DNA matches it firmly. Size values are once, few and many counts, or a class for expanded clones, and some rows have none.

clone_size	d_call	v_call	j_call	cdr3_aa	cdr3_nt
NA	NA	TRBV7-6	TRBJ1-5	CASSLAGGPQHF	TGTGCCAGCAGCTTAGCCGGCGGGCCCCAGCATTTT
NA	NA	TRBV11-2	TRBJ1-4	CASSPSEKLFF	TGTGCCAGCAGCCCATCCGAAAAACTGTTTTTT
once	NA	TRBV5-1	TRBJ1-5	CASSRSGGGVDNQPQHF	TGCGCCAGCAGCAGATCAGGCGGAGGCGTCGATAATCAGCCCCAGCATTTT
once	NA	TRBV6-6	TRBJ2-5	CASSPLGTEKETQYF	TGTGCCAGCAGCCCTCTAGGGACTGAAAAAGAGACCCAGTACTTC
NA	NA	TRBV18	TRBJ1-2	CASSPRQENYTF	TGTGCCAGCTCACCGAGACAGGAGAACTACACCTTC
few	TRBD1	TRBV10-1	TRBJ1-1	CASSGGQGGTEAFF	TGCGCCAGCAGTGGGGGACAGGGGGGCACTGAAGCTTTCTTT
NA	NA	TRBV19	TRBJ2-5	CASSIGGNSETQYF	TGTGCCAGTAGTATCGGAGGGAACTCGGAGACCCAGTACTTC
NA	NA	TRBV5-4	TRBJ2-7	CASSLASSSYEQYF	TGTGCCAGCAGCTTGGCCTCGAGCTCCTACGAGCAGTACTTC
NA	TRBD1	TRBV6-6	TRBJ1-5	CASKGGTGDKPQHF	TGTGCCAGCAAAGGAGGGACAGGGGACAAGCCCCAGCATTTT
once	NA	TRBV20-1	TRBJ2-7	CSARGLEQYF	TGCAGTGCTAGAGGGCTGGAGCAGTACTTC